The T cell receptor beta chain described here comes from a study of TIL therapy for anti-PD-1-resistant metastatic lung cancer (TCRdb year 2021). Notes on the research overall: Tumors were collected before any PD-1/PD-L1 blockade, after which patients were given nivolumab, and patients who progressed were given lymphodepletion, an infusion of expanded TIL and IL-2. Enrolled patients had a median age of 54 years (range about 38-75) and a median tumor PD-L1 proportion score of around 6%. Most of the cohort had lung adenocarcinoma, a few tumors were EGFR-mutant and two were ALK-rearranged, and half of the patients were current or former smokers. Across the cohort, whole-exome sequencing showed a median non-synonymous tumor mutation burden of more than 1.3 mutations per megabase. Tumor and peripheral blood T cell receptor beta sequencing was used to track clonotypes across tumor, expanded TIL product and serial blood samples.

In regard to this clone: The target of this receptor is not known. It has no much larger one-base neighbor in the sample; base qualities were not kept.

TCR beta CDR3 regions were amplified from genomic DNA with the immunoSEQ v3 hsTCRB kit using bias-controlled multiplex PCR. TCR libraries were sequenced on an Illumina NextSeq 500 to 1.5 million to 2 million read pairs for survey level or 5-6 million for deep level. From the authors' description of their analysis: V, D and J genes were assigned, non-productive sequences were removed, and clonality was reported by immunoSEQ Analyzer software. Repertoires of infused TIL and blood were compared using productive Simpson clonality and the Morisita overlap index of productive TRB rearrangements. For each clone in blood, the absolute clonotype count was estimated by multiplying the lymphocyte count by the CD3+ fraction and by the clone's productive frequency. The clones in this table, taken by TCRdb from immuneACCESS, are in-frame only. Not every clone is retained; where verified, under half of the shortfall comes from an unresolved V gene, and the cause of the rest is unknown. The DNA gave D and trimming, while V, J and clone size come from that table. A total of approximately 20,000 clones appear in this sample, 60% to 80% of them only once. The ten largest account for around 7.4% of the sample.

From a lookup of the germline V gene (reference sequence), CDR1 and CDR2 are LNHDA and SQIVND. A distance of 18 bases separates the germline ends of V and J, which lose 5 bases and 5 bases respectively. From the cysteine up to the phenylalanine, the CDR3 has a length of 15 residues. Solely the CDR3 DNA is kept, with 45 bases framed from the first base. Beyond this particular receptor, the publication reports: The cohort was highly selected, including more treatment-naive, never-smoker and oncogene-addicted patients than is typical, which limits generalizability. The study protocol defined all tumor marker inferences as exploratory. The baseline peripheral repertoire was partially replaced by infused TIL clonotypes, which then decayed over months, and persistence showed no apparent association with response.

This specimen's time point label, interpreted: pre-treatment sample, taken before nivolumab and TIL therapy. Between late 2017 and 2020, a dual-center phase I trial enrolled adults who had stage 4 NSCLC. The samples were obtained from a phase I trial that was single-arm and open-label and tested tumor-infiltrating lymphocyte therapy combined with nivolumab in advanced non-small cell lung cancer. Mononuclear cells from blood collected in EDTA tubes were isolated on a Ficoll gradient and snap-frozen as pellets, and DNA was then extracted using a Qiagen mini-prep kit. The source of this sequence is a person between 25 and 79 years old with non-small cell lung cancer. The material was blood, obtained at baseline. Here the chain combines TRBV19 and TRBJ1-1, with TRBD1 perhaps the D gene, on 5 matching bases. The nucleotide sequence is given as TGTGCCAGTAGTTCCGGGGACCCAGCAGGGACTGAAGCTTTCTTT. Its amino acids are CASSSGDPAGTEAFF.